Presented here are 27 T cell receptor beta chains from one specimen sequenced in a study of response to subunit inactivated influenza vaccine. TCRdb re-called the RT-PCR reads through MiXCR, storing one row per CDR3 protein. This sample has under 550,000 distinct CDR3 sequences, with 6.5% to 8% found just once. The starting material was PBMCs from blood, obtained less than 30 months after vaccination. Receptors were obtained from a man in his fifties or sixties who received an inactivated influenza vaccine.

The rearrangement uses TRBV7-9 and TRBJ2-2; D remains unclear. Germline CDR1 reads SEHNR; CDR2 reads FQNEAQ (reference sequence). This CDR3 region has 13 residues. With 8 bases removed from V and 0 bases from J, the gap between germline ends came to 7 bases. The CDR3 loop is CASELANTGELFF. The CDR3 DNA is TGTGCCAGCGAGTTGGCGAACACCGGGGAGCTGTTTTTT. Full variable domain (remainder filled in from reference TRBV7-9 and TRBJ2-2): DTGVSQNPRHKITKRGQNVTFRCDPISEHNRLYWYRQTLGQGPEFLTYFQNEAQLEKSRLLSDRFSAERPKGSFSTLEIQRTEQGDSAMYLCASELANTGELFFGEGSRLTVL.

This clonotype was seen repeatedly, ten times or more. This chain links TRBV7-2 with TRBJ2-5; D tentatively reads TRBD1 or TRBD2 (7 bases each). Trimming cost V 3 bases and J 5 bases, with 13 bases left between them. There are 14 residues in the CDR3. Germline CDR1 reads SGHTA; CDR2 reads FQGNSA. In nucleotides, the CDR3 is TGTGCCAGCAGCTTTCGCAGGGGGGGGGAGACCCAGTACTTC. Amino acid sequence: CASSFRRGGETQYF.

This clonotype was recorded at least ten times. The rearrangement joins TRBV12-3 or TRBV12-4 to TRBJ1-1; TRBD1 aligns across 9 bases. The V gene end was trimmed by 7 bases and the J gene end by 4 bases; junction bases not matched to a gene: 10. The CDR3 extends over 15 amino acids. The CDR3, as DNA: TGTGCCAGCAACGTTGACAGGGGGATTGGCACTGAAGCTTTCTTT. Its protein product is CASNVDRGIGTEAFF.

This clonotype was counted ten times or more. This chain uses TRBV5-1 with TRBJ2-5; TRBD1 agrees at 8 bases. V trimming: 4 bases; J trimming: 5 bases; junction bases outside the gene matches: 7. CDR3 length: 14 amino acids. CDR1 and CDR2 (germline): SGHRS, YFSETQ. CDR3 nucleotides: TGCGCCAGCAGCATTCAGGGGGCGAAGGAGACCCAGTACTTC. Translation gives CASSIQGAKETQYF. Using reference TRBV5-1 and TRBJ2-5 for the parts outside the CDR3, the full variable domain is KAGVTQTPRYLIKTRGQQVTLSCSPISGHRSVSWYQQTPGQGLQFLFEYFSETQRNKGNFPGRFSGRQFSNSRSEMNVSTLELGDSALYLCASSIQGAKETQYFGPGTRLLVL.

This clonotype was found a few times. V gene TRBV6-2 or TRBV6-3 combines with J gene TRBJ2-2; D is unresolved. CDR3 length equals 14 residues. Germline loops: CDR1 MNHEY, CDR2 SVGEGT. The V and J ends lost 4 bases and 4 bases respectively, with 10 bases between them. In DNA, the CDR3 is TGTGCCAGCAGTTTCCCCTCCCCCACCGGGGAGCTGTTTTTT. Translating it yields CASSFPSPTGELFF.

CDR3 DNA: TGCGCCAGCAGCTACGAGGGACTAGCGGGATATGAGCAGTTCTTC. Protein product: CASSYEGLAGYEQFF. The chain combines TRBV5-1 with TRBJ2-1, with 13 bases aligning to TRBD2. The CDR3 is 15 amino acids. With 3 bases clipped from V and 8 bases from J, the junction kept 5 bases outside the gene matches. The germline gives CDR1 SGHRS, CDR2 YFSETQ. The full variable domain, with the rest looked up from reference TRBV5-1 and TRBJ2-1, is KAGVTQTPRYLIKTRGQQVTLSCSPISGHRSVSWYQQTPGQGLQFLFEYFSETQRNKGNFPGRFSGRQFSNSRSEMNVSTLELGDSALYLCASSYEGLAGYEQFFGPGTRLTVL.

This chain uses TRBV6-2 or TRBV6-3 with TRBJ2-7, with 9 positions matching TRBD2. The length of the CDR3 is 12 residues. Losses at the gene ends were 8 bases for V and 6 bases for J; bases not matched to a gene: 5. Germline values: CDR1 MNHEY, CDR2 SVGEGT. The CDR3 nucleotides are TGTGCCAGCCGGGGACTAGCTGTCGAGCAGTACTTC. This sequence encodes CASRGLAVEQYF.

This clonotype was detected only a few times. The V gene is TRBV11-1, the J gene TRBJ2-3; 7 positions agree with TRBD1. CDR1 SGHAT and CDR2 FQDESV come from the germline V gene (reference sequence). The CDR3 totals 13 residues. V trimming: 5 bases; J trimming: 2 bases; junction bases outside the gene matches: 1. In DNA form, the CDR3 reads TGTGCCAGCAGCACAGGGGCCACAGATACGCAGTATTTT. This sequence encodes CASSTGATDTQYF.

This chain joins TRBV9 and TRBJ2-1; TRBD2 might be the D (5 bases). This CDR3 has 18 amino acids. The V and J ends lost 0 bases and 4 bases respectively, with 20 bases between them. Per the germline V gene, CDR1 is SGDLS and CDR2 is YYNGEE. This CDR3 is CASSVDGMPGYTYNEQFF. Here the CDR3 DNA reads TGTGCCAGCAGCGTAGACGGTATGCCGGGGTATACGTACAATGAGCAGTTCTTC.

The chain employs TRBV7-8 and TRBJ1-4, with D tentatively TRBD1 (5 bases). V was shortened by 3 bases and J by 8 bases, with 7 bases between the two germline ends. CDR3 length: 12 residues. Germline loops: CDR1 SGHVS, CDR2 FQNEAQ. The chain's CDR3 is CASSLGLEKLFF. In nucleotides, the CDR3 is TGTGCCAGCAGCTTGGGGCTGGAAAAACTGTTTTTT.

This clonotype has a handful of counts. This chain links TRBV5-1 with TRBJ2-5, with 7 positions matching TRBD2. V trimming: 5 bases; J trimming: 2 bases; junction bases outside the gene matches: 6. The CDR3 consists of 14 residues. CDR1 and CDR2 (germline): SGHRS, YFSETQ. The CDR3 DNA sequence: TGCGCCAGCAGACCGGGGGGACCTCAAGAGACCCAGTACTTC. It codes for CASRPGGPQETQYF.

V usage is TRBV3-1 and J usage is TRBJ2-1, with 8 bases aligning to TRBD2. Unmatched junction bases numbered 11, after V lost 4 bases and J lost 15 bases. The CDR3 consists of 13 residues. Germline V gene lookup returns CDR1 LGHDT and CDR2 YNNKEL (reference sequence). The chain's CDR3 is CASSPGGGIHPFF. The CDR3 DNA reads TGTGCCAGCAGCCCCGGGGGGGGGATCCACCCGTTCTTC.

This chain joins TRBV28 and TRBJ1-5; D gene uncertain. Germline V gene sequence: CDR1 MDHEN, CDR2 SYDVKM. The CDR3 sequence is 12 residues long. Trimming shortened V by 6 bases and J by 6 bases, and 9 bases separated the two germline ends. The CDR3 DNA follows: TGTGCCAGCAGCCAGGCGGTTCAGCCCCAGCATTTT. Protein: CASSQAVQPQHF.

This clonotype was counted many times. The chain couples TRBV5-6 to TRBJ1-2, with 10 bases matching TRBD1. Trimming took 4 bases from V and 9 from J; bases not matched to a gene: 3. The CDR3 extends over 12 amino acids. Germline loops: CDR1 SGHDT, CDR2 YYEEEE. CDR3 residues: CASSVDRGSYTF. DNA for the CDR3: TGTGCCAGCAGCGTGGACAGGGGGAGCTACACCTTC.

This clonotype was recorded a few times. The rearrangement uses TRBV20-1 and TRBJ2-5; tentatively, D is TRBD2 (7 bases). This CDR3 contains 15 residues. V dropped 6 bases and J dropped 1 base, with 18 bases sitting between them. In germline, CDR1 is DFQATT, CDR2 SNEGSKA (reference sequence). In nucleotides, the CDR3 is TGCAGTGCCCCTGGGGGAGGGGGTTCCCAAGAGACCCAGTACTTC. It codes for CSAPGGGGSQETQYF.

CDR3 sequence reads: CASSFTGDTQYF. As DNA, the CDR3 is TGTGCCAGCAGTTTTACGGGAGATACGCAGTATTTT. The chain joins TRBV12-3 or TRBV12-4 to TRBJ2-3; D remains ambiguous. This CDR3 comprises 12 residues. V was clipped by 3 bases and J by 5 bases, with 6 bases between them.

Ten or more counts support this clonotype. The genes are TRBV12-3 or TRBV12-4 and TRBJ1-1; no clear D. The V end was cut by 1 base, the J end by 2 bases, with 8 bases between. The CDR3 totals 14 residues. CDR3 in DNA: TGTGCCAGCAGTTTAGAAACAAGTAACACTGAAGCTTTCTTT. It yields the protein CASSLETSNTEAFF.

This clonotype was found many times. The rearrangement joins TRBV20-1 to TRBJ2-3; TRBD2 matches 8 bases. This CDR3 contains 14 residues. CDR1 is DFQATT and CDR2 is SNEGSKA in the germline V gene (reference sequence). V lost 1 base to trimming and J lost 6 bases; unmatched junction nucleotides: 6. CDR3 bases: TGCAGTGCTAGAGGGGCGGGAGGTGCGGATACGCAGTATTTT. Its translation is CSARGAGGADTQYF.

This clonotype was seen repeatedly, ten times or more. The chain joins TRBV7-3 to TRBJ2-1; tentative D call: TRBD2 (5 bases). The V end lost 0 bases, the J end lost 8 bases, and 8 bases lay between the germline ends. The CDR3 extends over 13 amino acids. CDR1 is SGHTA, CDR2 FQGTGA, per germline. Written as DNA, the CDR3 is TGTGCCAGCAGCTTAACTCATAGCGATGAGCAGTTCTTC. Residues: CASSLTHSDEQFF.

There are a few counts of this clonotype. At one end, the junction sequence differs from germline, possibly due to a read error. The V and J genes are TRBV7-7 and TRBJ2-3; 7 positions agree with TRBD2. This CDR3 is built from 14 residues. In germline, CDR1 is SSHAT, CDR2 FNYEAQ (reference sequence). CDR3 residues: CASSPGLGVDTQYF. The CDR3 DNA sequence: TGTGCTAGCAGCCCCGGACTAGGAGTCGATACGCAGTATTTT.

The rearrangement links TRBV7-2 to TRBJ2-7; D is unresolved. Per germline, CDR1 SGHTA and CDR2 FQGNSA. Trimming took 1 base from V and 2 from J, leaving 6 bases between them. The CDR3 spans 13 residues. For the CDR3, the DNA is TGTGCCAGCAGCTTAGGGATAGCCTACGAGCAGTACTTC. Translation gives CASSLGIAYEQYF.

This clonotype was recorded at least ten times. V gene TRBV10-3 combines with J gene TRBJ1-4; D remains ambiguous. V lost 4 bases, J lost 0 bases, and 6 bases lay in between. The germline V gene has CDR1 ENHRY and CDR2 SYGVKD. CDR3 length equals 14 residues. CDR3 coding DNA: TGTGCCATCAGTGCTGCCGCAACTAATGAAAAACTGTTTTTT. Protein sequence: CAISAAATNEKLFF.

This clonotype was detected only a few times. The chain uses TRBV4-2 and TRBJ2-3; no definite D call. This CDR3 is built from 16 residues. Germline V CDR1 and CDR2: LGHNA, YNFKEQ. Trimming shortened V by 1 base and J by 2 bases, and 13 bases separated the two germline ends. CDR3 in amino acids: CASSQGSSTDTDTQYF. Here the CDR3 DNA reads TGTGCCAGCAGCCAAGGTTCGAGTACAGACACAGATACGCAGTATTTT.

The chain links TRBV29-1 to TRBJ2-5, with 15 bases fitting TRBD2. Germline CDR1 reads SQVTM; CDR2 reads ANQGSEA. CDR3 length: 16 residues. V lost 4 bases to trimming and J lost 2 bases; unmatched junction nucleotides: 5. In nucleotides, the CDR3 is TGCAGCGTTGGGACTAGCGGGAGGGCCCAGCAAGAGACCCAGTACTTC. This translates into CSVGTSGRAQQETQYF.

This clonotype was recorded at least ten times. This chain connects TRBV10-3 to TRBJ2-5; D uncertain. V was clipped by 3 bases and J by 5 bases, with 10 bases between them. Looked up from germline, CDR1 is ENHRY and CDR2 is SYGVKD. This CDR3 is built from 13 residues. The CDR3 region has the DNA TGTGCCATCAGTGAAAGGTTAGGGGAGACCCAGTACTTC. Amino acid sequence: CAISERLGETQYF.

This clonotype was recorded only once. Compared with germline, one end of the junction differs, possibly owing to a read error. The chain uses TRBV6-4 and TRBJ2-2, with D tentatively TRBD1 (6 bases). Germline CDR1 is MRHNA and CDR2 is SNTAGT. The CDR3 spans 14 residues. The CDR3 bases are TGTGCCAGCAGATCGGCAGGGGACACCGGGGTGCTGTTTTTT. Translating gives CASRSAGDTGVLFF.

This chain joins TRBV29-1 and TRBJ2-7; 7 nucleotides align to TRBD2. CDR1 is SQVTM, CDR2 ANQGSEA, per germline. Trimming at V came to 8 bases and at J to 2 bases, leaving 9 bases not matched to a gene. The CDR3 extends over 13 amino acids. CDR3 sequence (DNA): TGCAGCTGCCGGGGGGAAGGGGCCTACGAGCAGTACTTC. The encoded protein is CSCRGEGAYEQYF.